This T cell receptor (beta chain) was obtained from a study of shared clonotypes between healthy human individuals (dated by TCRdb to between 2020 and 2021). Broadly, across the study: Two women and a few men aged 18 to 49 years were included in the cohort. Libraries were prepared and TCR repertoires were sequenced by different laboratories using diverse techniques, in order to increase sequencing depth and limit assay-specific biases. Between about 0.8 and 8.9 billion PBMCs per donor were obtained by leukapheresis. Blood TCR repertoires of a handful of healthy adults were deeply sequenced to estimate repertoire size and the extent of clonotype sharing between individuals. For each donor, three plates each were used for CD4 naive and CD4 memory, two plates were used for CD8 naive, and one plate was used for CD8 memory.

Results and caveats for the whole study, not just this receptor: Estimated clonotype richness was generally larger for naive than for memory subsets. Sampling was restricted to blood, and TCR repertoires in tissue are likely to differ from TCR repertoires in blood. Higher generation probabilities were observed for clonotypes shared by all four sorted-subset donors than for non-shared clonotypes. Because the study included a small number of donors, the genetic and exposure-history diversity represented was limited. Even with the large sequencing depth, rarefaction of the sorted-subset datasets indicated that sequencing was incomplete. Across a handful of donors, roughly 5.4% of naive CD4, 3.5% of naive CD8, about 2% of memory CD4, and around 0.4% of memory CD8 clonotypes were shared. Pairwise subsampling indicated that sequencing depth was expected to affect the degree of clonotype sharing among donors.

The donors were healthy, HIV-negative adults with no recently reported acute infections or vaccinations. Every donor was a Caucasian adult living in Nashville, Tennessee, USA. CD4+ T cells were enriched by magnetic negative selection, after which naive cells were positively selected on CD45RA and the negative fraction was taken as the memory subset. After blood collection by leukapheresis, PBMCs were isolated using Ficoll-Histopaque density gradient centrifugation and then cryopreserved in the vapor phase of liquid nitrogen. Purity and quantity of every magnetically sorted T cell population were checked by analytical flow cytometry. Each sorted fraction had its genomic DNA isolated and then quantified by UV absorbance on a Nanodrop 2000c. Using the deep immunoSEQ assay, TCR CDR3 regions were amplified from genomic DNA by multiplex PCR. Extracted genomic DNA from each cell subset was distributed evenly across all wells of several immunoSEQ 96-well plates, and each plate was treated as a replicate. For sorted subsets, roughly 200 ng of genomic DNA, equivalent to around 31,000 T cell genomes, went into each replicate PCR. Purified libraries were quantified with a Qubit 3.0 fluorometer, sized on a Bioanalyzer 2100, and re-quantified with the KAPA Library Quantification kit. A separate single-read 150-cycle Illumina NextSeq 550 flow cell was used to sequence each immunoSEQ 96-well plate. In the source study's methods: Because the immunoSEQ output held only junctional sequences and lacked quality scores, the filtering could not match the filtering applied to full-length reads. Sequences were annotated with PyIR, a Python wrapper for IgBLAST v1.9, and V/J genes and CDR3 were assigned using IMGT germline references. Reads were removed for weak V/J assignments (E-value above 1e-6), missing CDR3, stop codons, out-of-frame junctions, or ambiguous translated residues. A V3J clonotype was defined by an identical inferred V gene, J gene, and CDR3 amino acid sequence. Percentage overlap between repertoires was calculated by dividing the number of shared unique clonotypes by the size of the smaller repertoire. Three approaches were used to assess repertoire richness: RTK rarefaction, the Chao1 estimator, and Recon v2.1 estimates of unobserved clonotypes. OLGA was used to compute generation probabilities for all TCRbeta clonotypes that the gDNA method yielded from a few donors. The source is immuneACCESS, and TCRdb retained only in-frame sequences with V and J called. Part of the clones is not carried over; for the studies checked, unresolved V genes explain less than half of this, and the remainder is unexplained. V and J calls and clone size come straight from that table; D and trimming were deduced from the DNA. This sample lists approximately 1,000,000 clones; roughly 80% were detected once. Together, the top ten hold approximately 0.95% of the sample.

Measured from the cysteine to the phenylalanine, the CDR3 is 15 residues long. CDR3 DNA is the only sequence kept; it has 45 bases, read in frame from the first base. Based on the germline V gene, the CDR1 and CDR2 sequences are MDHEN and SYDVKM. The germline ends are 16 bases apart after V is trimmed by 4 bases and J by 4 bases. A note on this clone: Its antigen specificity is not known. Base qualities are not recorded, but no much larger clone differs from it by a single base.

The rearranged segments are TRBV28 and TRBJ1-2; 5 matching bases give a weak D call of TRBD1. The material sequenced was memory CD4+ T cells from PBMCs. Explained via the paper, the cell subset or site label denotes: CD45RA-negative fraction. This receptor was identified in a man aged 18 to 29 in good health. Some clones in this sample may be carry-over from other donors' samples. The sequence in DNA is TGTGCCAGCAGTTCAACCCGGGGCCCAGGCTATGGCTACACCTTC. Its coded protein is CASSSTRGPGYGYTF.